This T cell receptor beta chain was recorded in a study of blood T cell repertoires in COVID-19. In the study overall: The origin of the acute and convalescent COVID-19 samples was the United States, Italy and Spain.

Profiling relied on immunoSEQ multiplex PCR, and the TCRdb table lists in-frame clones only, not all of them. Here the sample spans about 260,000 clones, about 88% being singletons. The sample consisted of peripheral blood. This receptor was obtained from a woman in her sixties with COVID-19, enrolled during active disease.

The CDR3 region has the DNA TGCGCCAGCTCCCCGGAGGGCCACTCCTACGAGCAGTACTTC. It codes for CASSPEGHSYEQYF. This chain links TRBV5-1 with TRBJ2-7; tentative D call: TRBD2 (6 bases). The CDR3 sequence is 14 residues long. CDR1 is SGHRS and CDR2 is YFSETQ in the germline V gene. Trimming left V 7 bases short and J 0 bases short, with 14 bases between.